The 25 T cell receptor beta chains presented below share a single source sample, sequenced in a study of T cells in localized non-small cell lung cancer. Repertoires were generated with immunoSEQ multiplex PCR, while TCRdb's copy carries only in-frame clones and drops some. The sample lists some 71,000 clones; around four fifths were seen once. Sequencing was performed on peripheral blood, taken before any cancer treatment. Receptor source: a female donor older than 55 with stage I lung adenocarcinoma.

The chain employs TRBV7-8 and TRBJ2-2; no firm D call. Deletions cut 5 bases from V and 5 bases from J, with 0 bases between. CDR1 and CDR2 (germline): SGHVS, FQNEAQ. The CDR3 length is 10 residues. The CDR3 DNA reads as TGTGCCAGCAGCACCGGGGAGCTGTTTTTT. Its protein product is CASSTGELFF.

This chain uses TRBV5-6 with TRBJ2-2; D unclear. The CDR3 runs to 14 residues. Germline V gives CDR1 SGHDT, CDR2 YYEEEE. Trimming took off 0 bases at V and 2 bases at J, with 5 bases between the two ends. CDR3 sequence reads: CASSLARNTGELFF. CDR3 DNA: TGTGCCAGCAGCTTGGCTAGAAACACCGGGGAGCTGTTTTTT. The whole variable domain, remainder taken from reference TRBV5-6 and TRBJ2-2, is DAGVTQSPTHLIKTRGQQVTLRCSPKSGHDTVSWYQQALGQGPQFIFQYYEEEERQRGNFPDRFSGHQFPNYSSELNVNALLLGDSALYLCASSLARNTGELFFGEGSRLTVL.

The chain couples TRBV11-1 to TRBJ2-5; no definite D call. Looked up from germline, CDR1 is SGHAT and CDR2 is FQDESV (reference sequence). The CDR3 is 14 amino acids. The V and J ends lost 7 bases and 2 bases respectively, with 14 bases between them. CDR3 sequence reads: CASTSNLGQETQYF. CDR3 nucleotides: TGTGCCAGCACTTCTAACCTGGGGCAAGAGACCCAGTACTTC.

This rearrangement joins TRBV13 to TRBJ2-1; TRBD2 aligns across 9 bases. The CDR3 covers 16 residues. With 0 bases clipped from V and 7 bases from J, the junction kept 7 bases outside the gene matches. Germline-derived CDR1 and CDR2 are PRHDT and FYEKMQ (reference sequence). CDR3 in amino acids: CASSLGLLRGGNEQFF. Here the CDR3 DNA reads TGTGCCAGCAGCTTAGGATTGTTGCGGGGGGGAAATGAGCAGTTCTTC.

V and J are TRBV21-1 and TRBJ2-1; TRBD2, the table's D call, was not compared with the DNA. TRBV21-1 is annotated as a pseudogene. The CDR3 is 18 amino acids. CDR3 sequence reads: CASSKNGLESGGYGEQFF. The DNA of the CDR3 is TGTGCCAGCAGCAAAAACGGCCTCGAGTCGGGAGGGTATGGAGAGCAGTTCTTC.

The chain uses TRBV13 and TRBJ1-1; 10 bases align to TRBD1. The CDR3 has 15 amino acids. CDR1 and CDR2 (germline): PRHDT, FYEKMQ (reference sequence). J lost 3 bases, V lost 3 bases, and 4 bases had no gene match. The CDR3 sequence is CASSFRQGAYTEAFF. The CDR3 DNA sequence: TGTGCCAGCAGCTTCAGACAGGGGGCTTACACTGAAGCTTTCTTT.

The V call is TRBV5-1, the J call TRBJ1-2; 7 bases agree with TRBD1. With V trimmed by 1 base and J by 4 bases, 13 bases remained unmatched. Germline assignment: CDR1 SGHRS and CDR2 YFSETQ. The CDR3 has 17 residues. This CDR3 is CASSLLGQQTRSYGYTF. In DNA form, the CDR3 reads TGCGCCAGCAGCTTGTTGGGACAGCAAACTAGATCCTATGGCTACACCTTC.

The table lists this clone with a count of one. The rearrangement joins TRBV7-2 to TRBJ1-2; D unclear. Trimming cost V 5 bases and J 8 bases, with 18 bases left between them. From germline, CDR1 is SGHTA and CDR2 FQGNSA. The CDR3 totals 14 residues. The CDR3 loop is CASSGRRRERGYTF. Here the CDR3 DNA reads TGTGCCAGCAGCGGTAGGAGGAGGGAGAGGGGCTACACCTTC.

V and J are TRBV10-1 and TRBJ2-5; perhaps TRBD2 as D (5 bases). The CDR3 is 12 amino acids. With 6 bases removed from V and 4 bases from J, the gap between germline ends came to 9 bases. CDR1 and CDR2 from the germline V gene are WNHNN and SYGVQD (reference sequence). This CDR3 reads CASSDGIETQYF. The CDR3 DNA follows: TGCGCCAGCAGCGACGGGATAGAGACCCAGTACTTC.

The chain joins TRBV19 to TRBJ1-1; TRBD1 might be the D (6 bases). Germline assignment: CDR1 LNHDA and CDR2 SQIVND (reference sequence). The V end lost 3 bases, the J end lost 6 bases, and 14 bases lay between the germline ends. The CDR3 has 14 amino acids. The CDR3 here is CASSMGQGKAEAFF. The CDR3 region has the DNA TGTGCCAGTAGTATGGGGCAGGGGAAGGCTGAAGCTTTCTTT.

The J gene is TRBJ1-2, the V gene TRBV29-1; 7 nucleotides agree with TRBD1. The CDR3 spans 13 residues. The V segment lost 4 bases and the J segment 6 bases; nucleotides outside the gene matches: 8. CDR1 and CDR2 from the germline V gene are SQVTM and ANQGSEA. The CDR3 sequence: CSVASTGSDGYTF. The CDR3 DNA sequence: TGCAGCGTTGCATCGACAGGGTCCGATGGCTACACCTTC.

V is TRBV2 and J is TRBJ1-4, with D unclear. V dropped 8 bases and J dropped 8 bases, with 18 bases sitting between them. The CDR3 consists of 14 residues. Germline V CDR1 and CDR2: SNHLY, FYNNEI. The CDR3 coding sequence is TGTGCCAGCGGCCTCGTAGTTAGTATGGAAAAACTGTTTTTT. Protein: CASGLVVSMEKLFF.

This clone was recorded once. The gene calls are TRBV27 and TRBJ2-6; 8 positions agree with TRBD1. This CDR3 comprises 18 residues. Germline V CDR1 and CDR2: MNHEY, SMNVEV (reference sequence). V lost 3 bases and J lost 4; bases outside the gene matches: 11. In nucleotides, the CDR3 is TGTGCCAGCAGTTTCCTCGGGACAGGTAGTAGGGGGGCCAACGTCCTGACTTTC. Its protein product is CASSFLGTGSRGANVLTF. The whole variable domain, filled in from reference TRBV27 and TRBJ2-6, reads EAQVTQNPRYLITVTGKKLTVTCSQNMNHEYMSWYRQDPGLGLRQIYYSMNVEVTDKGDVPEGYKVSRKEKRNFPLILESPSPNQTSLYFCASSFLGTGSRGANVLTFGAGSRLTVL.

The rearrangement uses TRBV7-2 and TRBJ1-3, with TRBD1 matching over 8 bases. This CDR3 is 16 amino acids long. The V gene end was trimmed by 4 bases and the J gene end by 2 bases; junction bases not matched to a gene: 7. Germline V gives CDR1 SGHTA, CDR2 FQGNSA. CDR3 in amino acids: CASSSVTGQAGNTIYF. DNA of the CDR3: TGTGCCAGCAGCTCAGTGACGGGACAGGCTGGAAACACCATATATTTT.

This sequence joins TRBV5-1 and TRBJ1-4; D gene unclear. The germline V and J ends were trimmed by 3 bases and 1 base, with 10 bases remaining between them. CDR1 is SGHRS and CDR2 is YFSETQ in the germline V gene. The CDR3 has 15 residues. The CDR3 DNA is TGCGCCAGCAGCTCCGGACGGGTAACTAATGAAAAACTGTTTTTT. It is translated as CASSSGRVTNEKLFF. The variable domain in full, with the rest retrieved from reference TRBV5-1 and TRBJ1-4, is KAGVTQTPRYLIKTRGQQVTLSCSPISGHRSVSWYQQTPGQGLQFLFEYFSETQRNKGNFPGRFSGRQFSNSRSEMNVSTLELGDSALYLCASSSGRVTNEKLFFGSGTQLSVL.

The chain couples TRBV4-1 to TRBJ1-2; no clear D gene. The CDR3 length is 14 residues. Germline lookup yields CDR1 MGHRA and CDR2 YSYEKL. Trimming pared 1 base from V and 7 bases from J, leaving 13 bases between. CDR3 region: CASSQGSHGSGYTF. Here the CDR3 DNA reads TGCGCCAGCAGCCAAGGGAGCCACGGAAGTGGCTACACCTTC.

This sequence joins TRBV5-1 and TRBJ2-5; 9 bases are a match to TRBD2. The CDR3 is 15 amino acids. V lost 3 bases to trimming and J lost 5 bases; unmatched junction nucleotides: 8. Germline-derived CDR1 and CDR2 are SGHRS and YFSETQ. DNA of the CDR3: TGCGCCAGCAGCTCCACCGGGACTAGCTTGGAGACCCAGTACTTC. It codes for CASSSTGTSLETQYF.

The CDR3 nucleotides are TGTGCCAGCAGCTTAACGGCCGGCGGGAGGGGGGCCAACGTCCTGACTTTC. Translating gives CASSLTAGGRGANVLTF. The rearrangement joins TRBV7-8 to TRBJ2-6; 8 nucleotides agree with TRBD2. V shed 2 bases and J 4 bases; nucleotides not matched to a gene: 7. CDR3 length equals 17 residues. CDR1 is SGHVS, CDR2 FQNEAQ, per germline.

The CDR3 nucleotides are TGTGCCAGCAGTCTGGAGGGGCGGGGGGATACGCAGTATTTT. This encodes CASSLEGRGDTQYF. The V call is TRBV6-1, the J call TRBJ2-3; TRBD2 matches at 7 bases. J was trimmed by 6 bases and V by 5 bases; bases with no gene match: 8. This CDR3 region has 14 residues. CDR1 is MNHNS and CDR2 is SASEGT in the germline V gene.

This clone was counted once. The V and J genes are TRBV6-1 and TRBJ2-7; maybe TRBD1 (6 bases). The CDR3 has 14 amino acids. With 3 bases removed from V and 6 bases from J, the gap between germline ends came to 15 bases. Germline V gene lookup returns CDR1 MNHNS and CDR2 SASEGT. The CDR3 coding sequence is TGTGCCAGCAGTGATCGGTGGACAGTTAGCGAGCAGTACTTC. Encoded protein: CASSDRWTVSEQYF.

The V and J genes are TRBV27 and TRBJ1-4; the match to TRBD1 covers 7 bases. This CDR3 is 14 amino acids long. J was trimmed by 3 bases and V by 6 bases; bases with no gene match: 4. Germline V gene data show CDR1 as MNHEY and CDR2 as SMNVEV (reference sequence). DNA of the CDR3: TGTGCCAGCAGCACAGGGGAGCCTAATGAAAAACTGTTTTTT. Protein product: CASSTGEPNEKLFF.

V gene TRBV20-1 combines with J gene TRBJ2-5; no firm D call. Germline V gene lookup returns CDR1 DFQATT and CDR2 SNEGSKA (reference sequence). The ends were cut back, 5 bases at V and 1 base at J, with 5 bases in the middle. The length of the CDR3 is 11 residues. DNA of the CDR3: TGCAGTGCTCCGGCCCAAGAGACCCAGTACTTC. This encodes CSAPAQETQYF.

The gene calls are TRBV18 and TRBJ1-1; 7 bases are a match to TRBD1. The germline gives CDR1 KGHSH, CDR2 LQKENI. V shed 2 bases and J 3 bases; nucleotides not matched to a gene: 3. This CDR3 is 14 amino acids long. The CDR3 DNA follows: TGTGCCAGCTCACCAAGCAGGGGGGACACTGAAGCTTTCTTT. Translation: CASSPSRGDTEAFF.

The V gene is TRBV29-1, the J gene TRBJ2-1; D is unclear. V shed 1 base and J shed 4 bases, with 5 bases lying between them. CDR1 SQVTM and CDR2 ANQGSEA come from the germline V gene. This CDR3 has 12 amino acids. In DNA form, the CDR3 reads TGCAGCGTTGAAGTTCCGTACAATGAGCAGTTCTTC. Protein: CSVEVPYNEQFF.

The chain uses TRBV9 and TRBJ2-5, with 8 bases identical to TRBD2. CDR3 length: 16 amino acids. Trimming removed 0 bases from V and 5 bases from J; junction bases left unmatched: 9. Germline values: CDR1 SGDLS, CDR2 YYNGEE. CDR3 region: CASSVEAAGGAETQYF. The CDR3 bases are TGTGCCAGCAGCGTAGAGGCGGCGGGGGGCGCGGAGACCCAGTACTTC.